One sample yielded the 21 T cell receptor beta chains listed below, sequenced in a study of tumor and adjacent non-tumor tissue in lung cancer. The library came from three nested PCR rounds adapted from ARM-PCR protocols. Each CDR3 protein gets one entry after TCRdb re-called the multiplex PCR reads with MiXCR. The sample lists roughly 120,000 distinct CDR3 sequences, over 75% occurring once. This sample's RNA came from whole unsorted tissue. The sequenced sample was lung tumor tissue. These receptors all stem from a man aged 65 to 79 with non-small cell lung cancer.

The chain joins TRBV19 to TRBJ2-3; D call uncertain. The CDR3 runs to 15 residues. Trimming cost V 10 bases and J 9 bases, with 26 bases left between them. Germline CDR1 and CDR2: LNHDA and SQIVND (reference sequence). The CDR3 sequence is CATSPLVTDTVTQYF. The CDR3 region has the DNA TGTGCCACTTCCCCATTGGTCACAGATACGGTAACGCAGTATTTT.

Details on this clonotype: One end of the junction is discordant with germline, which a read error may explain. The chain combines TRBV5-6 with TRBJ2-5; tentatively, D is TRBD1 (6 bases). This CDR3 comprises 14 residues. The germline gives CDR1 SGHDT, CDR2 YYEEEE. The CDR3 sequence is CAGSWHFRGETHYF. The CDR3 DNA follows: TGTGCCGGCAGCTGGCACTTCAGGGGAGAGACCCATTACTTC.

To note about this clonotype: The junction and the germline gene differ at one end; a read error may be behind it. The V call is TRBV5-5, the J call TRBJ2-1; maybe TRBD1 (6 bases). Germline CDR1 reads SGHKS; CDR2 reads YYEKEE (reference sequence). The CDR3 length is 17 residues. CDR3 loop: CASSLAFRGSSYNEEFF. In DNA form, the CDR3 reads TGTGCCAGCAGCTTGGCCTTCAGGGGTAGCTCCTACAATGAGGAGTTCTTC.

A remark on this clonotype: Germline and junction disagree at one end, which may indicate a read error. The J gene is TRBJ1-2, the V gene TRBV10-3; D not resolved. CDR3 size: 14 residues. In germline, CDR1 is ENHRY, CDR2 SYGVKD. The CDR3 bases are TGTGCCATCAGTGGGAAGTCAGATTTCAGTGGCTATACCTTC. This encodes CAISGKSDFSGYTF.

This clonotype has a handful of counts. An end of the junction differs from the germline gene, which may be a read error. This chain connects TRBV29-1 to TRBJ2-1, with no clear D. CDR1 is SQVTM and CDR2 is ANQGSEA in the germline V gene. The CDR3 length is 12 residues. The CDR3 here is CKAFGLYSEQFF. CDR3 DNA sequence: TGCAAAGCATTCGGGCTTTACAGTGAGCAGTTCTTC.

On this clonotype itself: Germline and junction disagree at one end, which may indicate a read error. The chain combines TRBV29-1 with TRBJ1-4, with a possible D match to TRBD1 (6 bases). Germline CDR1 and CDR2: SQVTM and ANQGSEA. This CDR3 has 11 amino acids. The CDR3 spells CSGTEDEELFF. In nucleotides, the CDR3 is TGCAGCGGGACAGAAGATGAAGAACTGTTTTTT.

A word on this clonotype: A much larger clone is a single base away; this may be a read error. The V gene is TRBV20-1, the J gene TRBJ2-5; 9 bases align to TRBD2. Germline V gene lookup returns CDR1 DFQATT and CDR2 SNEGSKA (reference sequence). The CDR3 is 15 residues long. The CDR3 DNA reads TGCAGTGCTGGGCGTAGCGGGGGTTTGGAAGAGACCGAGTACTTC. Amino acid sequence: CSAGRSGGLEETEYF.

This clonotype was detected only once. The genes are TRBV28 and TRBJ1-6; 10 nucleotides agree with TRBD1. V lost 1 base to trimming and J lost 1 base; unmatched junction nucleotides: 7. The CDR3 sequence is 19 residues long. CDR1 MDHEN and CDR2 SYDVKM come from the germline V gene. CDR3 sequence reads: CASSLFRQGARSYNSPLHF. Here the CDR3 DNA reads TGTGCCAGCAGTTTATTCCGACAGGGGGCCCGATCCTATAATTCACCCCTCCACTTT.

A note on this clonotype: An end of the junction differs from the germline gene, which may be a read error. This rearrangement joins TRBV29-1 to TRBJ2-5; D remains ambiguous. CDR1 is SQVTM and CDR2 is ANQGSEA in the germline V gene. This CDR3 is 13 amino acids long. The CDR3 bases are TGCAGTGTAGCCGACATGTTCCAAGAGACCCATTACTTC. Amino acids: CSVADMFQETHYF.

The rearrangement uses TRBV11-1 and TRBJ1-2; D remains unclear. The CDR3 covers 12 residues. Per germline, CDR1 SGHAT and CDR2 FQDESV (reference sequence). Trimming removed 3 bases from V and 12 bases from J, with 14 bases in between. CDR3 loop: CASSFYRYGHTF. The CDR3 nucleotides read TGTGCCAGCAGCTTTTACAGATATGGTCACACCTTC.

This clonotype was recorded only once. The CDR3 nucleotides read TGTGCTAGTTGTGTCACTAGCAGTAAGCAGTTCTTC. This translates into CASCVTSSKQFF. The chain uses TRBV12-5 and TRBJ2-1; perhaps TRBD2 as D (6 bases). The CDR3 extends over 12 amino acids. Germline assignment: CDR1 LGHNT and CDR2 FRNRAP. V lost 8 bases to trimming and J lost 11 bases, with 16 bases between them.

As to this clonotype: One end of the junction fails to match germline, which may point to a read error. The chain is built from TRBV12-3 or TRBV12-4 and TRBJ2-5; the D is unclear. This CDR3 contains 13 residues. As DNA, the CDR3 is TGTGTCAGCAGCCCTGGGTACCAAGAGACCCAGTACTTC. Protein sequence: CVSSPGYQETQYF.

A note on this clonotype: Compared with germline, one end of the junction differs, possibly owing to a read error. V gene TRBV28 combines with J gene TRBJ2-5; D gene ambiguous. The CDR3 totals 15 residues. Germline V lookup: CDR1 MDHEN, CDR2 SYDVKM. The chain's CDR3 is CSSSKIQMYQETQHF. The CDR3, as DNA: TGTTCCAGCAGTAAGATTCAAATGTACCAAGAGACCCAGCACTTC.

The chain recombines TRBV9 with TRBJ2-2; D is uncertain. Germline assignment: CDR1 SGDLS and CDR2 YYNGEE. V lost 0 bases and J 0 bases, leaving 9 bases between the germline ends. This CDR3 has 16 amino acids. CDR3 amino acids: CASSVVPDPNTGELFF. For the CDR3, the DNA is TGTGCCAGCAGCGTAGTCCCAGACCCGAACACCGGGGAGCTGTTTTTT.

V is TRBV29-1 and J is TRBJ2-3, with D uncertain. Germline CDR1 is SQVTM and CDR2 is ANQGSEA. This CDR3 is built from 14 residues. With 3 bases removed from V and 14 bases from J, the gap between germline ends came to 24 bases. The CDR3 region is CSVDRASSTDRRYF. In DNA form, the CDR3 reads TGCAGCGTTGATAGAGCGTCTAGTACAGATAGGCGGTATTTT.

Regarding this clonotype: The junction departs from germline at one end; a sequencing error may be responsible. This chain connects TRBV29-1 to TRBJ2-3; possibly TRBD2 for D (6 bases). Germline V gene sequence: CDR1 SQVTM, CDR2 ANQGSEA. CDR3 length: 16 amino acids. The CDR3 spells CSVHLRCLGSTDMQYF. The CDR3 region has the DNA TGCAGCGTCCATCTGCGGTGTCTCGGGAGCACAGATATGCAGTATTTT.

Concerning this clonotype: At one boundary the junction diverges from the germline segment, which might be a read error. The chain uses TRBV6-6 and TRBJ1-1; D remains unclear. The CDR3 has 17 amino acids. The V gene's germline CDR1 is MNHNY and CDR2 SVGAGI (reference sequence). The CDR3 loop reads CASRRDLWATTNTEAFF. Written as DNA, the CDR3 is TGCGCCAGCAGACGCGACCTTTGGGCGACAACGAACACTGAAGCTTTCTTT.

V gene TRBV20-1 combines with J gene TRBJ2-7, with TRBD2 identical over 7 bases. Unmatched junction bases numbered 6, after V lost 3 bases and J lost 1 base. The CDR3 consists of 14 residues. CDR1 is DFQATT, CDR2 SNEGSKA, per germline (reference sequence). CDR3 DNA: TGCAGTGCTAGTCCCGGGACTATATCCTACGAGCAGTACTTC. As protein: CSASPGTISYEQYF.

This clonotype was observed once. Germline is not matched at one junction end, which may reflect a read error. The chain combines TRBV29-1 with TRBJ1-2; D unclear. The CDR3 sequence is 16 residues long. CDR1 is SQVTM, CDR2 ANQGSEA, per germline. CDR3 region: CSVAPYQSSRKDGYTF. The CDR3 nucleotides are TGCAGCGTTGCCCCCTATCAATCCTCGAGAAAAGATGGCTACACATTC.

A word on this clonotype: An end of the junction does not agree with germline; a read error may underlie this. The chain combines TRBV4-2 with TRBJ1-5, with 10 bases matching TRBD1. Per germline, CDR1 LGHNA and CDR2 YNFKEQ. The CDR3 has 15 residues. The CDR3 loop reads CVSILRGTGDQPQHF. For the CDR3, the DNA is TGTGTCAGCATCCTTCGAGGGACAGGGGATCAGCCCCAGCATTTT.

About this clonotype: A read error may produce the germline difference seen at one junction end. The chain links TRBV10-3 to TRBJ2-7; 15 bases are a match to TRBD2. The CDR3 runs 17 residues. The V gene's germline CDR1 is ENHRY and CDR2 SYGVKD. In DNA form, the CDR3 reads TGTGCTATCAGGAGGACTAGCGGGAGGGCTTCATCGTACGAGCAGTATTTC. Translation: CAIRRTSGRASSYEQYF.